The source of this TCR beta chain is a study of cytomegalovirus exposure and HLA in healthy donors. This clone was seen only once. The primer mix had 60 Vbeta and 13 Jbeta primers. TCRdb's copy holds only in-frame clones and misses some; the assay was immunoSEQ multiplex PCR. The sample shows around 150,000 clones, roughly four fifths of them seen only once. The V and J ends lost 1 base and 6 bases respectively, with 15 bases between them. Per germline, CDR1 LNHDA and CDR2 SQIVND (reference sequence). The CDR3 totals 15 residues. The V call is TRBV19, the J call TRBJ1-1; possible D gene TRBD1, 6 bases. What was sequenced was PBMCs. The receptor was isolated from a woman aged 40 to 50 in good health and CMV-seronegative. The CDR3 region is CASSIVLDSFAEAFF. In nucleotides, the CDR3 is TGTGCCAGTAGTATAGTTCTGGACAGCTTCGCTGAAGCTTTCTTT.